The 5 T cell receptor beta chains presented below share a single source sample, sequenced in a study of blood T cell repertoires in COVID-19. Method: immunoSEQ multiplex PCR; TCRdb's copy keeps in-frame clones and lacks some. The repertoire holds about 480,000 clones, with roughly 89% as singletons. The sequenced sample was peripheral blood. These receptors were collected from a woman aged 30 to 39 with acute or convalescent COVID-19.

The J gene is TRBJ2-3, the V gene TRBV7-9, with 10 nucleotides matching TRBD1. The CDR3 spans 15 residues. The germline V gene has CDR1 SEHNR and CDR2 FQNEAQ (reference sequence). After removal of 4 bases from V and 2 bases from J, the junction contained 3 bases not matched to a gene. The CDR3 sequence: CASSSGTGATDTQYF. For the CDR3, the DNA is TGTGCCAGCAGCTCCGGGACAGGGGCCACAGATACGCAGTATTTT.

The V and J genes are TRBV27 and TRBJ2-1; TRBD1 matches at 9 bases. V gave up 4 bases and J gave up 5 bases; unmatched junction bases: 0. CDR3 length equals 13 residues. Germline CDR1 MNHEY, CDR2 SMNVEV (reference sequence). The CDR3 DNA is TGTGCCAGCAGTTGGACAGGGGACAATGAGCAGTTCTTC. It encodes CASSWTGDNEQFF.

CDR3 nucleotide sequence: TGTGCCAGCAGCGCAGAGGAACCGGAGGGATTTGGAAACACCATATATTTT. It specifies CASSAEEPEGFGNTIYF. V is TRBV7-4 and J is TRBJ1-3; D is undetermined. This CDR3 spans 17 amino acids. The germline V gene has CDR1 SGHVT and CDR2 SQSDAQ. Trimming removed 5 bases from V and 3 bases from J, with 20 bases in between.

The CDR3 sequence is CASSQKQEHLVLNTGELFF. Written as DNA, the CDR3 is TGTGCCAGCAGCCAAAAACAGGAACATCTTGTTTTGAACACCGGGGAGCTGTTTTTT. The chain joins TRBV6-8 to TRBJ2-2, with D maybe TRBD1 (5 bases). Germline V gene sequence: CDR1 MNHGY, CDR2 SAAAGT. Trimming took off 6 bases at V and 1 base at J, with 24 bases between the two ends. The CDR3 is 19 residues long.

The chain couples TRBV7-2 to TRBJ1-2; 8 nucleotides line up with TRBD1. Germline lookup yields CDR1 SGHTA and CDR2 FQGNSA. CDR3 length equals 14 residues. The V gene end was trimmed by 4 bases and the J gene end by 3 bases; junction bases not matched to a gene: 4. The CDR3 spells CASSSSGGDYGYTF. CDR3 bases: TGTGCCAGCAGCTCATCAGGGGGCGACTATGGCTACACCTTC.